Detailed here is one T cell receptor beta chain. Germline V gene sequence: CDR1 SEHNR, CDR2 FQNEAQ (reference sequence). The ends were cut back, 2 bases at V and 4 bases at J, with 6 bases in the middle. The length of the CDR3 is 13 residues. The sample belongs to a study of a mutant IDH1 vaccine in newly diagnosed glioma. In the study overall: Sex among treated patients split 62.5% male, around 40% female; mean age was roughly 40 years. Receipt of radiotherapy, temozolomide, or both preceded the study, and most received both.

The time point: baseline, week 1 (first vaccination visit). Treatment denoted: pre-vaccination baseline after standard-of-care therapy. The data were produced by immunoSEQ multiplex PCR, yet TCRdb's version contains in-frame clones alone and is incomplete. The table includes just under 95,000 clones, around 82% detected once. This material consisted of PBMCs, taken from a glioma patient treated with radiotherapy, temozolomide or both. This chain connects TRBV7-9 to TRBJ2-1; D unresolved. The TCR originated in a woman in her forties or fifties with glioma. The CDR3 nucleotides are TGTGCCAGCAGCTTAATCGCGTACAATGAGCAGTTCTTC. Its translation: CASSLIAYNEQFF.